This T cell receptor beta chain was sequenced during a study of blood T cell repertoires in COVID-19. Study at large: COVID-19 samples from acute and convalescent phases originated in the United States, Italy and Spain. PBMCs, B-cell-depleted T cells, or T cells provided the cDNA or gDNA that made up the material.

Original analysis: Using reference gene primer amplification, nucleated cell counts were estimated. Clones were sequenced by immunoSEQ multiplex PCR, and TCRdb holds only the in-frame ones, with some missing. From that table come the V and J calls and clone size; the DNA was used to work out D and trimming. Altogether under 300,000 clones are present, roughly 88% being singletons, with the ten largest covering under 0.95%. After removal of 4 bases from V and 2 bases from J, the junction contained 7 bases not matched to a gene. CDR3 length equals 15 residues. CDR1 is SGHRS, CDR2 YFSETQ, per germline. This clone was recorded once.

Sample: peripheral blood. The rearrangement uses TRBV5-1 and TRBJ2-3; 7 nucleotides line up with TRBD2. The origin of this receptor is a woman aged 25 to 39 with acute or convalescent COVID-19. The CDR3 region is CASSIQRGYTDTQYF. The CDR3 bases are TGCGCCAGCAGCATACAGCGGGGATACACAGATACGCAGTATTTT.